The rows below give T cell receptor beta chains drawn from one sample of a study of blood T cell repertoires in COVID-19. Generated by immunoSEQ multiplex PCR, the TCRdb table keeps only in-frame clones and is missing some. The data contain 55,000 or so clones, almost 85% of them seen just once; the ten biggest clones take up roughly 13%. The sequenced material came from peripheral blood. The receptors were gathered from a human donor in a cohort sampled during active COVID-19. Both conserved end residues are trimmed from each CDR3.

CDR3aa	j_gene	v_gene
ASSQALAGGGTDTQY	TRBJ2-3	TRBV4-2
ASSPTGAGETQY	TRBJ2-5	TRBV7-2
SVVPSGPRGTQY	TRBJ2-5	TRBV29-1
ASSLGPRETQY	TRBJ2-5	TRBV12-3/TRBV12-4
ASSLYTSGSKTYEQY	TRBJ2-7	TRBV5-1
ASSSPMSRVKGETQY	TRBJ2-5	TRBV5-6
ASSLTGGSPNYGYT	TRBJ1-2	TRBV7-3
ASSSTGRGASGEDEQF	TRBJ2-1	TRBV7-2
ASSRTGQVDEAF	TRBJ1-1	TRBV7-9
ASSENWGKNTGELF	TRBJ2-2	TRBV6-1